Following are 23 T cell receptor beta chains from one sample sequenced in a study of cytomegalovirus exposure and HLA in healthy donors (dated by TCRdb to 2015 to 2018). The library relied on the immunoSEQ multiplex PCR assay. For the multiplex PCR, a mixture combining 60 forward primers for TCR Vbeta segments and 13 reverse primers for TCR Jbeta segments was used. TCRdb took this table from immuneACCESS and kept in-frame rearrangements with V and J called. Such tables lack part of the clones; where checked against another copy, unresolved V genes explain under half of the gap, and the rest is unexplained. The sample's own table lists approximately 40,000 clones. The leading ten clones occupy approximately 1.7% of the sample. Sequenced material: PBMCs. Every receptor here comes from a woman aged 25 to 39 in good health and CMV-seronegative.

The chain uses TRBV6-1 and TRBJ1-2; 8 bases agree with TRBD1. CDR3 length equals 13 residues. V dropped 7 bases and J dropped 2; count of bases not matched to a gene: 3. Germline CDR1 reads MNHNS; CDR2 reads SASEGT. The CDR3 loop reads CASIPGGNYGYTF. In DNA, the CDR3 is TGTGCCAGCATCCCAGGGGGCAACTATGGCTACACCTTC.

V gene TRBV7-9 combines with J gene TRBJ2-3; a possible D gene is TRBD1 (5 bases). Germline loops: CDR1 SEHNR, CDR2 FQNEAQ (reference sequence). This CDR3 region has 15 residues. V was pared by 2 bases and J by 0 bases, with 9 bases between. In nucleotides, the CDR3 is TGTGCCAGCAGCTTATTGCAGGGAAGCACAGATACGCAGTATTTT. This encodes CASSLLQGSTDTQYF.

This sequence joins TRBV27 and TRBJ2-7, with 9 bases fitting TRBD1. The CDR3 has 15 amino acids. The J segment lost 2 bases and the V segment lost 5 bases, leaving 7 bases of the junction unmatched. Germline assignment: CDR1 MNHEY and CDR2 SMNVEV (reference sequence). This CDR3 is CASSTGTGRPYEQYF. The CDR3 DNA reads as TGTGCCAGCAGTACCGGGACAGGGAGGCCCTACGAGCAGTACTTC.

V usage is TRBV12-5 and J usage is TRBJ2-7; 16 bases line up with TRBD2. This CDR3 spans 16 amino acids. Germline V CDR1 and CDR2: LGHNT, FRNRAP. With V trimmed by 6 bases and J by 5 bases, 7 bases remained unmatched. DNA for the CDR3: TGTGCTAGTGGACCCGGGACTAGCGGGAGGGACCACGAGCAGTACTTC. It encodes CASGPGTSGRDHEQYF.

The gene calls are TRBV27 and TRBJ1-1; D is perhaps TRBD1 (5 bases). V was shortened by 3 bases and J by 5 bases, with 10 bases between the two germline ends. Germline V gene sequence: CDR1 MNHEY, CDR2 SMNVEV (reference sequence). The CDR3 has 13 residues. CDR3 bases: TGTGCCAGCAGTTTCGGGGGTCTGACTGAAGCTTTCTTT. Translating it yields CASSFGGLTEAFF.

This chain links TRBV5-4 with TRBJ1-1; possibly TRBD1 for D (6 bases). The germline CDR1 and CDR2 sequences are SGHNT and YYREEE (reference sequence). The CDR3 runs to 15 residues. Trimming shortened V by 4 bases and J by 5 bases, and 18 bases separated the two germline ends. CDR3: CASSPGGQGWTEAFF. As DNA, the CDR3 is TGTGCCAGCAGCCCCGGGGGGCAGGGGTGGACTGAAGCTTTCTTT.

The rearrangement uses TRBV19 and TRBJ1-2, with 10 nucleotides matching TRBD1. Germline V gene lookup returns CDR1 LNHDA and CDR2 SQIVND (reference sequence). V shed 4 bases and J 4 bases; nucleotides not matched to a gene: 6. The CDR3 spans 15 residues. The CDR3 reads CASSTRQGAGYGYTF. Here the CDR3 DNA reads TGTGCCAGTAGTACCCGACAGGGGGCAGGCTATGGCTACACCTTC.

V gene TRBV5-1 combines with J gene TRBJ1-3; D not resolved. V was trimmed by 5 bases and J by 0 bases, leaving 6 bases between them. This CDR3 comprises 13 residues. CDR1 is SGHRS, CDR2 YFSETQ, per germline. The CDR3 protein is CASRVSSGNTIYF. CDR3 bases: TGCGCCAGCAGGGTGAGCTCTGGAAACACCATATATTTT.

This chain connects TRBV4-1 to TRBJ2-4, with 8 positions matching TRBD2. Germline V gives CDR1 MGHRA, CDR2 YSYEKL. The CDR3 has 15 residues. The V segment lost 1 base and the J segment 12 bases; nucleotides outside the gene matches: 11. Here the CDR3 reads CASSQGGLGAGDQYF. The CDR3 DNA is TGCGCCAGCAGCCAAGGGGGACTAGGGGCTGGGGATCAGTACTTC.

The gene calls are TRBV27 and TRBJ2-7, with D unclear. The CDR3 is 17 amino acids. With 9 bases removed from V and 6 bases from J, the gap between germline ends came to 30 bases. Germline assignment: CDR1 MNHEY and CDR2 SMNVEV (reference sequence). The CDR3 DNA is TGTGCCAGTCAGTTTGGCCGTGGAACCTCACTCGGGTTCGAGCAGTACTTC. It is translated as CASQFGRGTSLGFEQYF.

The chain recombines TRBV30 with TRBJ2-5; no reliable D call. CDR3 length: 14 residues. The V and J ends lost 1 base and 1 base respectively, with 10 bases between them. Germline V gene lookup returns CDR1 GTSNPN and CDR2 SVGIG (reference sequence). This CDR3 reads CAWSETLFQETQYF. The CDR3 bases are TGTGCCTGGAGTGAAACTCTATTCCAAGAGACCCAGTACTTC.

This sequence joins TRBV4-2 and TRBJ2-7, with D possibly matching TRBD1 (6 bases). Germline values: CDR1 LGHNA, CDR2 YNFKEQ. Trimming took off 0 bases at V and 5 bases at J, with 11 bases between the two ends. CDR3 length equals 14 residues. This chain's CDR3 is CASSQDLGANEQYF. The CDR3 DNA sequence: TGTGCCAGCAGCCAAGACCTGGGGGCGAACGAGCAGTACTTC.

This rearrangement joins TRBV14 to TRBJ1-1, with D possibly matching TRBD1 (6 bases). V gave up 1 base and J gave up 8 bases, with 8 bases separating them. The V gene's germline CDR1 is SGHDN and CDR2 FVKESK. The CDR3 loop spans 12 amino acids. The CDR3 bases are TGTGCCAGCAGCCAAGTAAGGGGGGAAGCTTTCTTT. This encodes CASSQVRGEAFF.

The chain is built from TRBV25-1 and TRBJ1-1; no reliable D call. The V end lost 1 base, the J end lost 7 bases, and 13 bases lay between the germline ends. The length of the CDR3 is 14 residues. The V gene's germline CDR1 is MGHDK and CDR2 SYGVNS. The CDR3 DNA reads as TGTGCCAGCAGTGAATTTGGGAGCCACAGTGAAGCTTTCTTT. Its translation: CASSEFGSHSEAFF.

The chain couples TRBV5-6 to TRBJ2-1; TRBD2 is a possible D gene (5 bases). From germline, CDR1 is SGHDT and CDR2 YYEEEE. This CDR3 is 13 amino acids long. The V and J ends lost 3 bases and 6 bases respectively, with 10 bases between them. The CDR3 region is CASSSWTGNEQFF. The CDR3, as DNA: TGTGCCAGCAGCTCCTGGACTGGCAATGAGCAGTTCTTC. The whole variable domain, remainder taken from reference TRBV5-6 and TRBJ2-1, is DAGVTQSPTHLIKTRGQQVTLRCSPKSGHDTVSWYQQALGQGPQFIFQYYEEEERQRGNFPDRFSGHQFPNYSSELNVNALLLGDSALYLCASSSWTGNEQFFGPGTRLTVL.

The chain uses TRBV7-9 and TRBJ1-1; no definite D call. This CDR3 has 14 residues. The ends were cut back, 5 bases at V and 1 base at J, with 11 bases in the middle. Germline values: CDR1 SEHNR, CDR2 FQNEAQ (reference sequence). The CDR3 DNA reads as TGTGCCAGCAGCATCCCGTCAGGGAACACTGAAGCTTTCTTT. Translation gives CASSIPSGNTEAFF.

This rearrangement joins TRBV6-5 to TRBJ2-5, with 7 bases fitting TRBD2. V trimming: 6 bases; J trimming: 9 bases; junction bases outside the gene matches: 16. The CDR3 extends over 15 amino acids. Germline-derived CDR1 and CDR2 are MNHEY and SVGAGI. CDR3 DNA: TGTGCCAGCAGCTCGGGGGGTCTCAACCCCGGAGCCCAGTACTTC. It codes for CASSSGGLNPGAQYF.

V is TRBV7-3 and J is TRBJ2-5; TRBD2 aligns across 7 bases. V lost 5 bases to trimming and J lost 4 bases; unmatched junction nucleotides: 4. Germline CDR1 and CDR2: SGHTA and FQGTGA. The CDR3 is 13 residues long. CDR3 bases: TGTGCCAGCAGCACTAGCGTGGGAGAGACCCAGTACTTC. As protein: CASSTSVGETQYF.

The rearrangement joins TRBV4-2 to TRBJ2-2, with a tentative D call TRBD2 (5 bases). The V gene lost 1 base and the J gene lost 4 bases, with 7 bases spanning the gap. Germline CDR1 LGHNA, CDR2 YNFKEQ. This CDR3 comprises 14 residues. The CDR3 DNA sequence: TGTGCCAGCAGCCAAGGAGGGCCCACCGGGGAGCTGTTTTTT. It yields the protein CASSQGGPTGELFF.

The genes are TRBV5-1 and TRBJ2-3; TRBD2 aligns across 8 bases. The CDR3 extends over 16 amino acids. Germline V lookup: CDR1 SGHRS, CDR2 YFSETQ. The V gene end was trimmed by 2 bases and the J gene end by 0 bases; junction bases not matched to a gene: 5. CDR3 sequence: CASSLREGRSTDTQYF. The CDR3, as DNA: TGCGCCAGCAGCTTACGGGAGGGCCGAAGCACAGATACGCAGTATTTT.

The CDR3 bases are TGTGCCAGCAGCCAAGTCGGGCTAGCGGGTATCTACAATGAGCAGTTCTTC. Residues: CASSQVGLAGIYNEQFF. The chain joins TRBV4-2 to TRBJ2-1; 8 nucleotides line up with TRBD2. The CDR3 spans 17 residues. Trimming cost V 1 base and J 3 bases; bases outside gene matches: 8. Germline lookup yields CDR1 LGHNA and CDR2 YNFKEQ.

V and J are TRBV4-3 and TRBJ2-7, with 9 bases identical to TRBD1. CDR3 size: 17 residues. CDR1 and CDR2 (germline): LGHNA, YSLEER. V trimming: 1 base; J trimming: 4 bases; junction bases outside the gene matches: 11. The CDR3 spells CASSQGVSDRGLYEQYF. The CDR3 DNA sequence: TGCGCCAGCAGCCAAGGGGTTTCGGACAGGGGATTGTACGAGCAGTACTTC.

The gene calls are TRBV18 and TRBJ1-1; no clear D gene. Trimming removed 3 bases from V and 1 base from J, with 6 bases in between. This CDR3 comprises 13 residues. CDR1 is KGHSH, CDR2 LQKENI, per germline. CDR3 loop: CASSPTENTEAFF. CDR3 coding DNA: TGTGCCAGCTCACCCACAGAGAACACTGAAGCTTTCTTT.